The 23 T cell receptor beta chains below were found in one sample sequenced in a study of metastatic and nonmetastatic thyroid tumors. TCRdb called clones again from the PCR reads with MiXCR. The table lists about 15,000 clones, roughly 25% of them singletons. No treatment had been given to any patient before thyroid surgery. The source material was tumor tissue. All receptors derive from a female donor with papillary thyroid cancer or a benign thyroid nodule (not recorded which). Some clones in this sample may be carry-over from other donors' samples.

The chain uses TRBV6-1 and TRBJ1-3; TRBD1 matches at 7 bases. The CDR3 is 15 residues long. In germline, CDR1 is MNHNS, CDR2 SASEGT. After removal of 6 bases from V and 4 bases from J, the junction contained 9 bases not matched to a gene. The CDR3 here is CASRGQWAGGNTIYF. The DNA of the CDR3 is TGTGCCAGCAGGGGACAGTGGGCGGGAGGAAACACCATATATTTT.

This clone is medium-sized in the sample. V is TRBV27 and J is TRBJ1-1; 9 bases fit TRBD1. CDR3 length: 13 residues. V trimming: 4 bases; J trimming: 3 bases; junction bases outside the gene matches: 0. Per the germline V gene, CDR1 is MNHEY and CDR2 is SMNVEV (reference sequence). The CDR3 nucleotides read TGTGCCAGCAGTTGGACAGGGGACACTGAAGCTTTCTTT. It encodes CASSWTGDTEAFF.

This chain joins TRBV6-1 and TRBJ2-3; 8 nucleotides agree with TRBD1. Per the germline V gene, CDR1 is MNHNS and CDR2 is SASEGT. The V and J ends lost 9 bases and 4 bases, in that order; junction bases with no gene match: 9. This CDR3 spans 14 amino acids. The CDR3 region is CASDLGRGPDTQYF. The CDR3 coding sequence is TGTGCCAGTGATCTGGGCAGGGGGCCAGATACGCAGTATTTT.

By share, this clone counts as medium-sized. This chain links TRBV4-2 with TRBJ2-7; 9 bases map to TRBD2. This CDR3 is built from 15 residues. The V gene's germline CDR1 is LGHNA and CDR2 YNFKEQ. J lost 2 bases, V lost 1 base, and 3 bases had no gene match. CDR3 sequence (DNA): TGTGCCAGCAGCCAAGTAGCGGGAGTAGCCTACGAGCAGTACTTC. It translates to CASSQVAGVAYEQYF.

This clone has just a few counts. Here the CDR3 DNA reads TGCAGTGCTAAGTCCCCAGCGAAGAACATTCAGTACTTC. This translates into CSAKSPAKNIQYF. This chain links TRBV20-1 with TRBJ2-4; D ambiguous. CDR3 length: 13 residues. V lost 4 bases and J 7 bases, leaving 14 bases between the germline ends. The germline CDR1 and CDR2 sequences are DFQATT and SNEGSKA (reference sequence).

This clone was seen only a few times. The chain joins TRBV6-6 to TRBJ1-6; D is uncertain. The length of the CDR3 is 14 residues. Trimming removed 0 bases from V and 7 bases from J, with 7 bases in between. CDR1 and CDR2 from the germline V gene are MNHNY and SVGAGI (reference sequence). The CDR3 DNA follows: TGTGCCAGCAGTTACTCATGGGAAAATTCACCCCTCCACTTT. Its protein is CASSYSWENSPLHF.

Of note for this clone: A much larger clone differs from this one at a single base, so this may be a read error. The J gene is TRBJ2-5, the V gene TRBV5-5; weak D call: TRBD1 (5 bases). From germline, CDR1 is SGHKS and CDR2 YYEKEE (reference sequence). This CDR3 region has 12 residues. The germline V and J ends were trimmed by 7 bases and 5 bases, with 12 bases remaining between them. This CDR3 is CASLGVGETQYF. Written as DNA, the CDR3 is TGTGCCAGCTTAGGGGTCGGGGAGACCCAGTACTTC.

This clone was seen repeatedly, ten times or more. The chain couples TRBV11-1 to TRBJ2-7; the D call may be TRBD1 or TRBD2 (5 bases each). Germline V gene lookup returns CDR1 SGHAT and CDR2 FQDESV (reference sequence). Trimming stripped 5 bases from V and 3 bases from J, with 11 bases between. This CDR3 is 13 amino acids long. CDR3 in amino acids: CASSLTRGYEQYF. CDR3 sequence (DNA): TGTGCCAGCAGCCTCACGAGGGGCTACGAGCAGTACTTC.

The table lists this clone with many counts. J is TRBJ2-3 and V is TRBV4-1; TRBD2 might be the D (6 bases). Trimming removed 3 bases at V and 8 bases at J, with 12 bases between. The CDR3 is 13 amino acids. The V gene's germline CDR1 is MGHRA and CDR2 YSYEKL. The CDR3 nucleotides read TGCGCCAGCAGCCAGGGCGGGGCCGGTACGCAGTATTTT. The encoded protein is CASSQGGAGTQYF.

With regard to this clone: The germline gene is not matched at one end of the junction; a read error may be the cause. This chain uses TRBV28 with TRBJ2-2; the match to TRBD2 covers 8 bases. The CDR3 length is 16 residues. Germline V gene data show CDR1 as MDHEN and CDR2 as SYDVKM. The CDR3: CASRESGGPRTGEPFF. CDR3 nucleotides: TGTGCCAGCAGGGAATCGGGAGGGCCGCGGACCGGGGAGCCGTTTTTT. The full variable domain, its missing parts supplied by reference TRBV28 and TRBJ2-2, is DVKVTQSSRYLVKRTGEKVFLECVQDMDHENMFWYRQDPGLGLRLIYFSYDVKMKEKGDIPEGYSVSREKKERFSLILESASTNQTSMYLCASRESGGPRTGEPFFGEGSRLTVL.

This clone was counted a few times. The J gene is TRBJ2-1, the V gene TRBV19; D gene uncertain. The CDR3 has 15 amino acids. Trimming took off 5 bases at V and 6 bases at J, with 17 bases between the two ends. Germline values: CDR1 LNHDA, CDR2 SQIVND (reference sequence). As DNA, the CDR3 is TGTGCCAGTAGTTCTATGAGAGGATTGGGCAATGAGCAGTTCTTC. Its translation: CASSSMRGLGNEQFF.

The chain combines TRBV9 with TRBJ2-3; 8 bases are a match to TRBD1. Trimming removed 4 bases from V and 5 bases from J; junction bases left unmatched: 12. The germline CDR1 and CDR2 sequences are SGDLS and YYNGEE. The CDR3 runs to 16 residues. The chain's CDR3 is CASSPRLGQGGDTQYF. In DNA, the CDR3 is TGTGCCAGCAGCCCCAGGCTCGGACAGGGAGGAGATACGCAGTATTTT.

This clone came up a few times. This chain joins TRBV6-2 or TRBV6-3 and TRBJ2-7; D is possibly TRBD2 (5 bases). This CDR3 has 14 residues. Trimming cost V 0 bases and J 0 bases, with 6 bases left between them. Per germline, CDR1 MNHEY and CDR2 SVGEGT. CDR3 bases: TGTGCCAGCAGTTACTCGGAGGACTCCTACGAGCAGTACTTC. Translating it yields CASSYSEDSYEQYF.

This clone is classed as medium-sized. V gene TRBV7-9 combines with J gene TRBJ2-6; D is ambiguous. V dropped 5 bases and J dropped 0 bases, with 8 bases sitting between them. The length of the CDR3 is 15 residues. The germline V gene has CDR1 SEHNR and CDR2 FQNEAQ (reference sequence). CDR3 sequence (DNA): TGTGCCAGCAGCCCCCCGTCCTCTGGGGCCAACGTCCTGACTTTC. Protein sequence: CASSPPSSGANVLTF. Using reference TRBV7-9 and TRBJ2-6 for the parts outside the CDR3, the full variable domain is DTGVSQNPRHKITKRGQNVTFRCDPISEHNRLYWYRQTLGQGPEFLTYFQNEAQLEKSRLLSDRFSAERPKGSFSTLEIQRTEQGDSAMYLCASSPPSSGANVLTFGAGSRLTVL.

V is TRBV20-1 and J is TRBJ2-1, with D unclear. The CDR3 sequence is 14 residues long. Trimming removed 1 base from V and 6 bases from J, with 13 bases in between. Germline CDR1 is DFQATT and CDR2 is SNEGSKA (reference sequence). CDR3 sequence (DNA): TGCAGTGCTAGAGTGCAGCGCCAGACCAATGAGCAGTTCTTC. It codes for CSARVQRQTNEQFF.

By share, this clone counts as medium-sized (0.01 to 0.1%). The chain combines TRBV28 with TRBJ2-7; 9 bases align to TRBD1. Germline V gene sequence: CDR1 MDHEN, CDR2 SYDVKM. V trimming: 7 bases; J trimming: 5 bases; junction bases outside the gene matches: 6. The CDR3 totals 13 residues. DNA for the CDR3: TGTGCCAGCAACCGGGACAGGGAGGACGAGCAGTACTTC. Protein product: CASNRDREDEQYF.

The chain is built from TRBV27 and TRBJ2-5, with TRBD1 matching over 12 bases. J gave up 4 bases and V 2 bases, and 11 bases lay outside the gene matches. CDR3 length: 18 amino acids. Germline V gene sequence: CDR1 MNHEY, CDR2 SMNVEV (reference sequence). Written as DNA, the CDR3 is TGTGCCAGCAGTTTAGTAAGGTTCGGGGACAGGGGGCGAGAGACCCAGTACTTC. Translated, it gives CASSLVRFGDRGRETQYF.

Turning to this clone: Since no conserved phenylalanine or tryptophan closes the CDR3, a read error is the likely cause. The V gene is TRBV19, the J gene TRBJ2-3; 14 bases are shared with TRBD2. The CDR3 has 15 amino acids. Germline assignment: CDR1 LNHDA and CDR2 SQIVND (reference sequence). J was trimmed by 9 bases and V by 5 bases; bases with no gene match: 7. The CDR3 reads CASSPWTSGRLTQYS. CDR3 DNA: TGTGCCAGTAGTCCCTGGACTAGCGGGAGGTTGACGCAGTATTCT.

Ten or more counts support this clone. The CDR3 sequence: CASSQVGLGEQFF. Written as DNA, the CDR3 is TGTGCCAGCAGCCAAGTCGGCCTTGGTGAGCAGTTCTTC. The V gene is TRBV3-1, the J gene TRBJ2-1; no clear D gene. Germline assignment: CDR1 LGHDT and CDR2 YNNKEL (reference sequence). Between the trimmed V and J ends, which lost 1 base and 9 bases, there was a span of 10 bases. CDR3 length: 13 amino acids.

The chain couples TRBV7-9 to TRBJ2-7; D is ambiguous. Trimming cost V 0 bases and J 0 bases, with 6 bases left between them. CDR1 is SEHNR and CDR2 is FQNEAQ in the germline V gene (reference sequence). This CDR3 is 14 amino acids long. DNA for the CDR3: TGTGCCAGCAGCTTAGCCAGGAGCTCCTACGAGCAGTACTTC. Protein product: CASSLARSSYEQYF.

By its share, this clone is medium-sized. CDR3 amino acids: CASKSSNQPQHF. Written as DNA, the CDR3 is TGTGCCAGTAAGAGCAGCAATCAGCCCCAGCATTTT. The J gene is TRBJ1-5, the V gene TRBV19; no clear D. The CDR3 is 12 amino acids. Per germline, CDR1 LNHDA and CDR2 SQIVND (reference sequence). The V gene lost 7 bases and the J gene lost 1 base, with 5 bases spanning the gap.

This clone showed up many times. The J gene is TRBJ2-1, the V gene TRBV18; D not resolved. V was pared by 0 bases and J by 5 bases, with 11 bases between. Germline CDR1 is KGHSH and CDR2 is LQKENI. The CDR3 is 15 amino acids. CDR3 bases: TGTGCCAGCTCACCACCTCCGGGCGTGCACAATGAGCAGTTCTTC. Residues: CASSPPPGVHNEQFF.

The chain is built from TRBV2 and TRBJ2-1, with D maybe TRBD2 (5 bases). The CDR3 has 14 residues. Germline V gene sequence: CDR1 SNHLY, CDR2 FYNNEI. The germline V and J ends were trimmed by 7 bases and 10 bases, with 20 bases remaining between them. CDR3 nucleotide sequence: TGTGCCAGCAAAGTAGCGCCTGGGAGCAACGAGCAGTTCTTC. Translated, it gives CASKVAPGSNEQFF.